This T cell receptor beta chain is from a study of beta chain features in type 1 diabetes. Study-wide findings and caveats: Type 1 diabetes patients showed fewer insertions and more deletions at VDJ junctions. Moderate yet significant TCRB CDR3 shortening was seen in Type 1 diabetes patients in all four CD4+ subsets.

The authors reverse transcribed all of the isolated RNA, so sequencing captured expressed TCRB transcripts. Each sample of naive, central memory or regulatory T cells had, on average, around 3.3 million reads. The method was immunoSEQ multiplex PCR; TCRdb's version includes in-frame clones alone and lacks a portion of them. This sample has 350,000 to 400,000 clones, with around 13% found just once. Averaging roughly 120 mL, one heparinised blood draw was given by each donor. CDR3 length: 16 amino acids. V lost 4 bases, J lost 3 bases, and 12 bases stayed unmatched. CDR1 and CDR2 from the germline V gene are SGHAT and FQNNGV. A few counts support this clone. The target antigen is unknown.

The chain links TRBV11-2 to TRBJ2-7; 7 positions agree with TRBD2. Sequencing was performed on naive CD4+ T cells from blood. The TCR sequence derives from a woman aged 18-29 years with type 1 diabetes. The CDR3 DNA reads as TGTGCCAGCAGCTCCCCCTCGAGCGGGGCCAGCTACGAGCAGTACTTC. It codes for CASSSPSSGASYEQYF.